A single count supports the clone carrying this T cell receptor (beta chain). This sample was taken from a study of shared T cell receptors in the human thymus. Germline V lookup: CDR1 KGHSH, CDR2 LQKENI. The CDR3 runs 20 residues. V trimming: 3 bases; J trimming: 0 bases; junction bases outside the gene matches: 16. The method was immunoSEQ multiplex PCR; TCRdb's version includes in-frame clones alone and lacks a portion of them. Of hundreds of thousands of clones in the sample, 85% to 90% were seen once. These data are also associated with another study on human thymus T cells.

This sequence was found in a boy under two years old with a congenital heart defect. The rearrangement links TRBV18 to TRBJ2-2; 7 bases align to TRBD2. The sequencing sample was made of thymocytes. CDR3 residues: CASSPGTILGPPANTGELFF. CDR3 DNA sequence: TGTGCCAGCTCACCTGGGACTATCTTAGGCCCTCCCGCGAACACCGGGGAGCTGTTTTTT.